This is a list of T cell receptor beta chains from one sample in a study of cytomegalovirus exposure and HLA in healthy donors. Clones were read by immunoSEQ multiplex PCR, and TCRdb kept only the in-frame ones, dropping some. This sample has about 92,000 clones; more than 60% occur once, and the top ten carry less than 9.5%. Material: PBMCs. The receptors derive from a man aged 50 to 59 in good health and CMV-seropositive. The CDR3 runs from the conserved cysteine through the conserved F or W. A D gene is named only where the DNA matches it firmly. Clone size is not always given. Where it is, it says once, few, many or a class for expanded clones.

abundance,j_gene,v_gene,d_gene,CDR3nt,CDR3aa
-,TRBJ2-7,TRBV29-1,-,TGCAGCCCAGGGGGGCTAGCAGGGAGCGTGGGCGAGCAGTACTTC,CSPGGLAGSVGEQYF
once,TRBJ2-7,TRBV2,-,TGTGCCAGCAGCGACGACAGGTACGAGCAGTACTTC,CASSDDRYEQYF
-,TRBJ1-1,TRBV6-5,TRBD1,TGTGCCAGCAGTTACGGGACAGGGGAGGGCACTGAAGCTTTCTTT,CASSYGTGEGTEAFF
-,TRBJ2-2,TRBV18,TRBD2,TGTGCCAGCTCACCGCGGCCCGGGGGGGACACCGGGGAGCTGTTTTTT,CASSPRPGGDTGELFF
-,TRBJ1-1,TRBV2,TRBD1,TGTGCCAGCACCCTAACAGGGGGGAACACTGAAGCTTTCTTT,CASTLTGGNTEAFF
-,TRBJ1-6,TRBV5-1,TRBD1,TGCGCCAGCAGGACCCCGACAGGGCGTAATTCACCCCTCCACTTT,CASRTPTGRNSPLHF
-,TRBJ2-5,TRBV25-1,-,TGTGCCAGCAGTCGTGACTGGCTGCCCCAGTACTTC,CASSRDWLPQYF
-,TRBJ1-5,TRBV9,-,TGTGCCAGCAGCCGGGACATCAATCAGCCCCAGCATTTT,CASSRDINQPQHF
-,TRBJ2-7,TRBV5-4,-,TGTGCCAGCAGCCTCGCTGGTAGCTTCTACGAGCAGTACTTC,CASSLAGSFYEQYF
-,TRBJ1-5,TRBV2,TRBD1,TGTGCCAGCAGTGCTTTAGGGGGCCGAAATCAGCCCCAGCATTTT,CASSALGGRNQPQHF
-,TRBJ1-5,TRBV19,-,TGTGCCAGTAGCCCTTCCACAGGGCCCAATCAGCCCCAGCATTTT,CASSPSTGPNQPQHF
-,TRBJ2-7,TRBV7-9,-,TGTGCCAGCAGCCCCCAGGGTCCGGGCGAGCAGTACTTC,CASSPQGPGEQYF
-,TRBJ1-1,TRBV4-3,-,TGCGCCAGCAGCCAAGATGGACAGACTGAAGCTTTCTTT,CASSQDGQTEAFF
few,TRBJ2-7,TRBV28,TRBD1,TGTGCCAGCAGTTCGGGACAGTTCTACGAGCAGTACTTC,CASSSGQFYEQYF
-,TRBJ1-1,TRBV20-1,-,TGCAGCTCGGACAGGAACACTGAAGCTTTCTTT,CSSDRNTEAFF
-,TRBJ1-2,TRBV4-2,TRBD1,TGTGCCAGCAGCCCTGGACAGGGGGCTGGCTATGGCTACACCTTC,CASSPGQGAGYGYTF
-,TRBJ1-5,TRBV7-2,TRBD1,TGTGCCAGCAGCGCAACGACAGGGGGCAATCAGCCCCAGCATTTT,CASSATTGGNQPQHF
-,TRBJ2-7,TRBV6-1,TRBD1,TGTGCCAGCCGCGGGACAGGGATCAGCGAGCAGTACTTC,CASRGTGISEQYF
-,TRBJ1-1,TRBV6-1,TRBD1,TGTGCCAGCAAGGCGGGACAGGGGAACACTGAAGCTTTCTTT,CASKAGQGNTEAFF
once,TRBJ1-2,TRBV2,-,TGTGCCAGCAGTGAGGGAACAGGAGACTATGGCTACACCTTC,CASSEGTGDYGYTF
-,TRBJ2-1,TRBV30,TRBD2,TGTGCCTGGAGTGCGGTAGCGGGATCTAATGAGCAGTTCTTC,CAWSAVAGSNEQFF
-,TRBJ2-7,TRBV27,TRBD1,TGTGCCAGCAGTTGGGGACAGTACTCCTACGAGCAGTACTTC,CASSWGQYSYEQYF